Below, one T cell receptor beta chain is given with its context. Clones were read by immunoSEQ multiplex PCR, and TCRdb kept only the in-frame ones, dropping some. The sample lists about 480,000 clones, 75% to 90% occurring once. Germline V lookup: CDR1 LGHNT, CDR2 FRNRAP. The CDR3 is 16 residues long. With 3 bases clipped from V and 6 bases from J, the junction kept 8 bases outside the gene matches. The sample originates from a study of blood T cell repertoires in COVID-19. Overall study context: Researchers got acute and convalescent COVID-19 samples from the United States, Italy and Spain.

The sequence was obtained from a man aged 18 to 35 with COVID-19, enrolled during active disease. Sequencing input: peripheral blood. V gene TRBV12-5 combines with J gene TRBJ2-4; 10 nucleotides match TRBD2. CDR3 nucleotide sequence: TGTGCTAGTGGTTTAGGGGAGCGGGGGGGCGCAAACATTCAGTACTTC. Protein product: CASGLGERGGANIQYF.